The sequence of this TCR beta chain was determined in a study of T cell responses to AZD1222 COVID-19 vaccine. The data were produced by immunoSEQ multiplex PCR, yet TCRdb's version contains in-frame clones alone and is incomplete. The sample holds more than 80,000 clones, approximately 89% seen once. Trimming removed 5 bases at V and 6 bases at J, with 22 bases between. There are 16 residues in the CDR3. The germline CDR1 and CDR2 sequences are MDHEN and SYDVKM. V gene TRBV28 combines with J gene TRBJ1-2; the D gene is possibly TRBD1 (5 bases). The specimen comprised peripheral blood, sampled 28 days after the second AZD1222 dose. The receptor's source is an adult who received the AZD1222 COVID-19 vaccine. This CDR3 reads CASSPPPGGTGHGYTF. For the CDR3, the DNA is TGTGCCAGCAGTCCCCCCCCGGGGGGAACGGGTCATGGCTACACCTTC.